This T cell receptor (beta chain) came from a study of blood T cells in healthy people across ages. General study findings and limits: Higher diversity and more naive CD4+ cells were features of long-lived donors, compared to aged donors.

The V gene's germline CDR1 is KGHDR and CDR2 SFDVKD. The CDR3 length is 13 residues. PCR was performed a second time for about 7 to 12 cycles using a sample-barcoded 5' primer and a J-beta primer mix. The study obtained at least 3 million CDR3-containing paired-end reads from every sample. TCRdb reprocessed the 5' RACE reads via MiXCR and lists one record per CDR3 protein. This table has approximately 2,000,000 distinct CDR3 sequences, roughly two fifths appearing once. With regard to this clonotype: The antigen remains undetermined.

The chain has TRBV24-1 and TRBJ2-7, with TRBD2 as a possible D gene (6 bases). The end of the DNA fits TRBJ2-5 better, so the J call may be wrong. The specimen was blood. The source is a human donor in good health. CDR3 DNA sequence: TGTGCCACCAGTGATGGAGGGCAAGAGACCCAGTACTTC. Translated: CATSDGGQETQYF.